There are a few counts of the clone carrying this T cell receptor beta chain. Its antigen is undetermined. CDR1 is SNHLY, CDR2 FYNNEI, per germline. The CDR3 runs to 12 residues. Trimming removed 5 bases at V and 6 bases at J, with 11 bases between. Using immunoSEQ multiplex PCR, the repertoire was profiled, and TCRdb retains in-frame clones only, with some absent. The sample holds 95,000 or so clones, 91% seen once. This sample is drawn from a study of T cell responses to AZD1222 COVID-19 vaccine. Notes on the study in general: Every sample of the repertoires postdated the peak T cell response.

The chain joins TRBV2 to TRBJ2-7; D is ambiguous. The source was peripheral blood, collected 28 days after the second AZD1222 dose. The clonotype originates from an adult who received the AZD1222 COVID-19 vaccine. Written as DNA, the CDR3 is TGTGCCAGCAGTCCCGACGCTCCCGAGCAGTACTTC. Residues: CASSPDAPEQYF.